This note documents a single T cell receptor (beta chain) sequence. Antigen: not known. This specimen comes from a study of identical twins. Study results and caveats: Low generation probability was overrepresented in out-of-frame alpha sequences shared by twins. Models predicted too little out-of-frame TCR alpha sharing in monozygotic twins. Insertions were fewer in abundant cord blood beta clonotypes, whereas memory repertoires showed none of this pattern.

cDNA carried unique molecular identifiers, and a universal primer site was added by template switching. A single record per CDR3 protein comes from TCRdb applying MiXCR to the 5' RACE reads. The sample comprises hundreds of thousands of distinct CDR3 sequences, 20% to 25% of which are singletons, and about 0.48% rests with the top ten. The CDR3 has 17 residues. V was clipped by 6 bases and J by 2 bases, with 20 bases between them. These records were also assigned to another study, of yellow fever vaccine responses in identical twins.

This TCR derives from a woman aged 18-29 years in good health. The sequenced sample consisted of CD4+ T cells sorted from blood. This chain joins TRBV12-3 or TRBV12-4 and TRBJ2-1; the D gene is possibly TRBD1 (6 bases). DNA of the CDR3: TGTGCCAGCAGCCCAACTGACACAGGGATAGCCTACAATGAGCAGTTCTTC. Its translation is CASSPTDTGIAYNEQFF.